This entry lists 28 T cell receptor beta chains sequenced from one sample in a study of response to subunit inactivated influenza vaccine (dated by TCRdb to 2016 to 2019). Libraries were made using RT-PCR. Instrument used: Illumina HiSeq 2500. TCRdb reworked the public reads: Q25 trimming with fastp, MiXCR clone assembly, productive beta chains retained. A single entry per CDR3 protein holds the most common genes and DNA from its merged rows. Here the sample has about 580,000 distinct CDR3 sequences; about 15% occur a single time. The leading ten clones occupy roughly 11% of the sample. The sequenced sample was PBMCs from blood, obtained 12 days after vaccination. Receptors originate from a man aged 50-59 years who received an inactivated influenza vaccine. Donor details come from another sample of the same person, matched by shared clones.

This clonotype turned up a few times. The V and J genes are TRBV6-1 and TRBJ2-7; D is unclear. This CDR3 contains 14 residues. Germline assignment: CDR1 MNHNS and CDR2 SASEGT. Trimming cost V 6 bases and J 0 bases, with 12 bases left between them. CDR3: CASRETRSSYEQYF. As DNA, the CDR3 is TGTGCCAGCAGGGAGACACGGAGCTCCTACGAGCAGTACTTC.

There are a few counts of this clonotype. CDR3 nucleotide sequence: TGTGCCAGCAGACAAAGTAAAACAGGGTCCACCGGGGAGCTGTTTTTT. Its protein product is CASRQSKTGSTGELFF. The J gene is TRBJ2-2, the V gene TRBV25-1; perhaps TRBD1 as D (6 bases). Trimming stripped 6 bases from V and 4 bases from J, with 18 bases between. CDR1 and CDR2 (germline): MGHDK, SYGVNS. CDR3 length: 16 amino acids.

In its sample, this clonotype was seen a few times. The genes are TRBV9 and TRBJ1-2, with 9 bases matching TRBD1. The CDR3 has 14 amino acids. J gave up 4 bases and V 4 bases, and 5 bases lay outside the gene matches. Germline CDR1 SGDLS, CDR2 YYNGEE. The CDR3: CASSPEGQGYGYTF. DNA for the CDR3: TGTGCCAGCAGCCCCGAGGGACAGGGCTATGGCTACACCTTC.

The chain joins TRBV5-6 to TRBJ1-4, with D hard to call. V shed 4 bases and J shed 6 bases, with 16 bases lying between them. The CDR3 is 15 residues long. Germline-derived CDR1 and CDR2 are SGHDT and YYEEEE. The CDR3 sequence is CASSGREVLYEKLFF. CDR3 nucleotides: TGTGCCAGCAGCGGGCGGGAAGTCCTTTATGAAAAACTGTTTTTT.

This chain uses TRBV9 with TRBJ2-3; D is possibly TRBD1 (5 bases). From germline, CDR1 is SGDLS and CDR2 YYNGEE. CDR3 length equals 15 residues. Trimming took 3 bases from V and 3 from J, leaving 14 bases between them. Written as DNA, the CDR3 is TGTGCCAGCAGCGGCGGACATGGGATAACAGATACGCAGTATTTT. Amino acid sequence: CASSGGHGITDTQYF.

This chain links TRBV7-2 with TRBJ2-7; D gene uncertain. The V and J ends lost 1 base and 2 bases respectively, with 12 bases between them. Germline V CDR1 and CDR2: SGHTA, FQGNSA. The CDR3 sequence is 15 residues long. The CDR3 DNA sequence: TGTGCCAGCAGCTTAGGAGTGACACCAACCTACGAGCAGTACTTC. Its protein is CASSLGVTPTYEQYF.

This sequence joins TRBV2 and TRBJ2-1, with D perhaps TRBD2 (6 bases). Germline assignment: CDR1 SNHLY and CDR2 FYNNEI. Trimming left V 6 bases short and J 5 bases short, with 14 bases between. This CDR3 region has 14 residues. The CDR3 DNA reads TGTGCCAGCAGGGACTGGGGGGAGAACAATGAGCAGTTCTTC. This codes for CASRDWGENNEQFF.

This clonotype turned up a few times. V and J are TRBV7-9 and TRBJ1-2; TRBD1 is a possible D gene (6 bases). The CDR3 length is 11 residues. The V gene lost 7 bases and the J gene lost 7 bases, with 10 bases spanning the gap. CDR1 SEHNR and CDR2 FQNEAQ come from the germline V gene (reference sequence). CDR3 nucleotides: TGTGCCAGCACGGGGGCTTTTGGCTACACCTTC. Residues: CASTGAFGYTF.

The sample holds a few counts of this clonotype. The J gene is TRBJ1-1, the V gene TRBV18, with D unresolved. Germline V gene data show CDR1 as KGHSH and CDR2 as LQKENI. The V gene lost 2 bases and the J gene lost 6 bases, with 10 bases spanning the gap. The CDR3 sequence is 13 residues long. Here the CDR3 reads CASSPGPGAEAFF. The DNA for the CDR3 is TGTGCCAGCTCACCAGGGCCAGGCGCTGAAGCTTTCTTT.

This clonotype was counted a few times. DNA for the CDR3: TGTGCCAGCAGCCCGACCTTGGATTCACCCCTCCACTTT. As protein: CASSPTLDSPLHF. This chain joins TRBV11-2 and TRBJ1-6; no firm D call. V lost 5 bases to trimming and J lost 8 bases, with 10 bases between them. Germline CDR1 SGHAT, CDR2 FQNNGV. This CDR3 has 13 amino acids.

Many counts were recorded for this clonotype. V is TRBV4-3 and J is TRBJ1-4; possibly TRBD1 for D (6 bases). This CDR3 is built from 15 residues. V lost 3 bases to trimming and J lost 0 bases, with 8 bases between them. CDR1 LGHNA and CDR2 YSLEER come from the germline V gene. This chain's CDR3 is CASSQYRATNEKLFF. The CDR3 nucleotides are TGCGCCAGCAGCCAGTACAGGGCAACTAATGAAAAACTGTTTTTT.

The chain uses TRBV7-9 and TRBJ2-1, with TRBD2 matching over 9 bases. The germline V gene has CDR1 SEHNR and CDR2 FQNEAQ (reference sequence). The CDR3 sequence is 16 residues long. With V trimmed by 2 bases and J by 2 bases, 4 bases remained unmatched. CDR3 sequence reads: CASSLRGGGAYNEQFF. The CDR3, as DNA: TGTGCCAGCAGCTTAAGGGGCGGGGGGGCCTACAATGAGCAGTTCTTC. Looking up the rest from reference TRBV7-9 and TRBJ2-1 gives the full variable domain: DTGVSQNPRHKITKRGQNVTFRCDPISEHNRLYWYRQTLGQGPEFLTYFQNEAQLEKSRLLSDRFSAERPKGSFSTLEIQRTEQGDSAMYLCASSLRGGGAYNEQFFGPGTRLTVL.

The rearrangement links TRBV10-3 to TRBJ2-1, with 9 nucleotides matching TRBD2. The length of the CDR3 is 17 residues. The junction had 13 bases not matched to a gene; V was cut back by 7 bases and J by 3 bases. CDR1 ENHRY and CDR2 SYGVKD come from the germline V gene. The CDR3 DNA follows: TGTGCCATCAAGGGTGAGTTGGTGACTAGCGGCTACAATGAGCAGTTCTTC. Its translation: CAIKGELVTSGYNEQFF.

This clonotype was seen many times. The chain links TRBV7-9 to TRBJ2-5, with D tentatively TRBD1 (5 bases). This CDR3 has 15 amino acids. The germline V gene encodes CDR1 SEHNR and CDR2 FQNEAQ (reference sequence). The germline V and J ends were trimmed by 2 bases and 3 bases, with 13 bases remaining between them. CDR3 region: CASSLILKGEETQYF. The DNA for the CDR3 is TGTGCCAGCAGCTTAATCCTTAAAGGGGAAGAGACCCAGTACTTC.

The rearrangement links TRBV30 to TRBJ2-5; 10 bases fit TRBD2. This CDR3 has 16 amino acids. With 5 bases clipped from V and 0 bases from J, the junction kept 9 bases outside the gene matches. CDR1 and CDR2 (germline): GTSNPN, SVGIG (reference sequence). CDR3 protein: CAWGGSGGPNQETQYF. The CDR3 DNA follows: TGTGCCTGGGGAGGTAGCGGGGGGCCTAACCAAGAGACCCAGTACTTC. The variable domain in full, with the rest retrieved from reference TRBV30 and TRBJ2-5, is SQTIHQWPATLVQPVGSPLSLECTVEGTSNPNLYWYRQAAGRGLQLLFYSVGIGQISSEVPQNLSASRPQDRQFILSSKKLLLSDSGFYLCAWGGSGGPNQETQYFGPGTRLLVL.

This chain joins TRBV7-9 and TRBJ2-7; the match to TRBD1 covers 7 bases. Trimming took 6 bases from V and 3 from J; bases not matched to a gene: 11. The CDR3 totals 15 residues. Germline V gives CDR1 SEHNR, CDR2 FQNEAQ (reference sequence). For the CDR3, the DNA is TGTGCCAGCAGTACCGACAGGGAAGGAGTCTACGAGCAGTACTTC. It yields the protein CASSTDREGVYEQYF.

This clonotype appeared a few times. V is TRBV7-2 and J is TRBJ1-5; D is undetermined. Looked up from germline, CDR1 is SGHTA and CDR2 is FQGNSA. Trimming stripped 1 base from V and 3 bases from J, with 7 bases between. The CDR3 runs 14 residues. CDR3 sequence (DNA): TGTGCCAGCAGCTTAGGGCCCCTCAATCAGCCCCAGCATTTT. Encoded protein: CASSLGPLNQPQHF.

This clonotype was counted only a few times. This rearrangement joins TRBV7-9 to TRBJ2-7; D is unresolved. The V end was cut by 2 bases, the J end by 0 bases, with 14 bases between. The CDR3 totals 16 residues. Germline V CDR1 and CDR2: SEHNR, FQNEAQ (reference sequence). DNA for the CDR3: TGTGCCAGCAGCTTAATTCAGAGGCAGAGCTCCTACGAGCAGTACTTC. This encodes CASSLIQRQSSYEQYF.

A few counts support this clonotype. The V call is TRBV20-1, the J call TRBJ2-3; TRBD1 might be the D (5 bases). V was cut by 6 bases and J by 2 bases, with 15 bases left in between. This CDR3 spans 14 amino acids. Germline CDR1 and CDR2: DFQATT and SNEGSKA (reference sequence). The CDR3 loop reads CSALGRVTTDTQYF. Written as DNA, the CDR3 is TGCAGTGCGCTGGGCAGGGTCACCACAGATACGCAGTATTTT.

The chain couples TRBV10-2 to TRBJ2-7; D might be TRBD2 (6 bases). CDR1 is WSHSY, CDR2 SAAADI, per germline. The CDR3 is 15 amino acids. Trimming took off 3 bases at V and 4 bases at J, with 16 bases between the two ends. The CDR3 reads CASSDFGRTIYEQYF. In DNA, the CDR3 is TGCGCCAGCAGTGATTTTGGGAGGACCATATACGAGCAGTACTTC.

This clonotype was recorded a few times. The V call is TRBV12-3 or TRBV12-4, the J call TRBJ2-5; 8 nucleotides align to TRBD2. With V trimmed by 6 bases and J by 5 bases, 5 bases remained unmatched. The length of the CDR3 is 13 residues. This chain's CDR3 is CASSGGAEETQYF. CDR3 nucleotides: TGTGCCAGCAGCGGGGGGGCCGAGGAGACCCAGTACTTC.

The DNA of the CDR3 is TGCGCCAGCAGCTTGGGCTCCTTTAGCGCCTCCACCCCCCTAGAAGAGACCCAGTACTTC. It specifies CASSLGSFSASTPLEETQYF. V usage is TRBV5-1 and J usage is TRBJ2-5; possibly TRBD2 for D (5 bases). The germline V gene has CDR1 SGHRS and CDR2 YFSETQ. V was shortened by 0 bases and J by 3 bases, with 27 bases between the two germline ends. The CDR3 contains 20 residues.

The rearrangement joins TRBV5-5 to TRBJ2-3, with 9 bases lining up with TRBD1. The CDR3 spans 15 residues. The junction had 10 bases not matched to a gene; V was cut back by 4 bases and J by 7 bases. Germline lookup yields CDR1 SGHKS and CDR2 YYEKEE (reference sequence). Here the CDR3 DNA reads TGTGCCAGCAGCACAGGGACAGGGCCTGGGAATACGCAGTATTTT. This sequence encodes CASSTGTGPGNTQYF.

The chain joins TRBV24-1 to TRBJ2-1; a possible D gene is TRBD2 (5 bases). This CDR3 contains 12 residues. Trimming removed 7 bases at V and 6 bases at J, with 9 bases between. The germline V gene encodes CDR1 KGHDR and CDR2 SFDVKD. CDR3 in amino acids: CATRGSGNEQFF. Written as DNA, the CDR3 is TGTGCCACCAGGGGGAGTGGCAATGAGCAGTTCTTC.

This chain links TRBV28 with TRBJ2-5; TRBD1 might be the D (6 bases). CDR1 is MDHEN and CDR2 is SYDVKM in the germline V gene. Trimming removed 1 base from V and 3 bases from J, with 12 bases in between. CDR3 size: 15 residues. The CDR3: CASSLSGTQKETQYF. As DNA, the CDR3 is TGTGCCAGCAGTTTATCAGGGACACAGAAAGAGACCCAGTACTTC.

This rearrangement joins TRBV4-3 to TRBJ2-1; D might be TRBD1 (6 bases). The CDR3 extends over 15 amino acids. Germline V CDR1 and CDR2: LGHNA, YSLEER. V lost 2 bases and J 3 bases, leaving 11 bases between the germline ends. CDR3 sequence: CASSQSRGFYNEQFF. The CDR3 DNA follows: TGCGCCAGCAGCCAAAGTAGGGGGTTCTACAATGAGCAGTTCTTC.

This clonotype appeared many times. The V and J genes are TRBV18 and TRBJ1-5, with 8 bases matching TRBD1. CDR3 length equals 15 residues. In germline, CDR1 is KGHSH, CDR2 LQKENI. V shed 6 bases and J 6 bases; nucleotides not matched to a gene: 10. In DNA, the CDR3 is TGTGCCAGCTCTCCTAATCAGGGGGCTGGTCAGCCCCAGCATTTT. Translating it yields CASSPNQGAGQPQHF.

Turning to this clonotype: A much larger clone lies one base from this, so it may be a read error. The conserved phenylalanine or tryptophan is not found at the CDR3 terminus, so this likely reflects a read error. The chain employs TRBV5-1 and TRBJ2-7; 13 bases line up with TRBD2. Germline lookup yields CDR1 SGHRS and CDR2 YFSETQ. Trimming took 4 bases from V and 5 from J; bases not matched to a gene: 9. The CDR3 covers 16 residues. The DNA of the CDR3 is TGCGCCAGCAGCCTCGGACTAGCGGGAGTCGCTGACGAGCAGTACATC. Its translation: CASSLGLAGVADEQYI.